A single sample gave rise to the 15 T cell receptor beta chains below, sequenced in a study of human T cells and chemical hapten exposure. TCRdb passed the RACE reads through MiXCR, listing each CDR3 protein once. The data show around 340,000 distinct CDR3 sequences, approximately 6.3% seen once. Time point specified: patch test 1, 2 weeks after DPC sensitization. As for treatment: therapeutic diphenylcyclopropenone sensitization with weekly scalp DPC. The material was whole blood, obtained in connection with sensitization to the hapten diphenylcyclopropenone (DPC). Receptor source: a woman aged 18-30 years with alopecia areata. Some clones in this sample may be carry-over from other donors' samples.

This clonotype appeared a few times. The DNA for the CDR3 is TGTGCCAGCAGCCCCGATGCGGGAACTAATGAAAAACTGTTTTTT. Protein sequence: CASSPDAGTNEKLFF. The chain is built from TRBV9 and TRBJ1-4; D not resolved. Trimming pared 4 bases from V and 1 base from J, leaving 11 bases between. The CDR3 sequence is 15 residues long. Germline V gives CDR1 SGDLS, CDR2 YYNGEE.

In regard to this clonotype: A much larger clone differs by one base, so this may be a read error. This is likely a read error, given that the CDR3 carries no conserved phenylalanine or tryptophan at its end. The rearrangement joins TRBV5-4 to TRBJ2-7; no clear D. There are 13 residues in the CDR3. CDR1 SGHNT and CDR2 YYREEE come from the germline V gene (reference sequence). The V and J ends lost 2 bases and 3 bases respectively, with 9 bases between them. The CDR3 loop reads CASSLPGFYEQYY. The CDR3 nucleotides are TGTGCCAGCAGCTTACCAGGATTCTACGAGCAGTACTAC.

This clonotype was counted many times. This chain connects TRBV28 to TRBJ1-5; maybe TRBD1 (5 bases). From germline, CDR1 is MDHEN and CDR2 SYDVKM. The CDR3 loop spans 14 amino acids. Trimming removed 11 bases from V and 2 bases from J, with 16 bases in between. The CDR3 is CACESRDRNQPQHF. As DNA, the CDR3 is TGTGCCTGCGAAAGCAGGGATCGCAATCAGCCCCAGCATTTT. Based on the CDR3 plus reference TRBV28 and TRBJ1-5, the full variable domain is DVKVTQSSRYLVKRTGEKVFLECVQDMDHENMFWYRQDPGLGLRLIYFSYDVKMKEKGDIPEGYSVSREKKERFSLILESASTNQTSMYLCACESRDRNQPQHFGDGTRLSIL.

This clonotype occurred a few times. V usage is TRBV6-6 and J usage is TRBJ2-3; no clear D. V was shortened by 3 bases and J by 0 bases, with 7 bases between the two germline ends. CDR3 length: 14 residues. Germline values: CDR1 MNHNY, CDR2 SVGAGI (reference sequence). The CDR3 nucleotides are TGTGCCAGCAGTTATCTTCAGAGCACAGATACGCAGTATTTT. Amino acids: CASSYLQSTDTQYF.

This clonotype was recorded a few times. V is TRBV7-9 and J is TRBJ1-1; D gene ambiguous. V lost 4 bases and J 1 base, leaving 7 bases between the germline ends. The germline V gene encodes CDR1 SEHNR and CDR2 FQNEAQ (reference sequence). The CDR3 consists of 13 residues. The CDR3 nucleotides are TGTGCCAGCAGCTACACACAGAACACTGAAGCTTTCTTT. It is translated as CASSYTQNTEAFF.

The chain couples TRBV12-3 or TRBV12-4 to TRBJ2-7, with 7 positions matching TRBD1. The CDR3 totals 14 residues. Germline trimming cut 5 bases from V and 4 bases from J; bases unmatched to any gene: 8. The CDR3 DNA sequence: TGTGCCAGCAGTAAAACCGGGACAGCTTACGAGCAGTACTTC. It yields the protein CASSKTGTAYEQYF.

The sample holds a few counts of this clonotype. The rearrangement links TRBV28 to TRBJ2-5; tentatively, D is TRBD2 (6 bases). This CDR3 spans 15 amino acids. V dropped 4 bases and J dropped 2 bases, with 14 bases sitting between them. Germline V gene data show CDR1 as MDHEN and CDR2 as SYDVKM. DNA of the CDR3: TGTGCCAGCAGTTCAGGTCCGGGACTTCAAGAGACCCAGTACTTC. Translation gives CASSSGPGLQETQYF.

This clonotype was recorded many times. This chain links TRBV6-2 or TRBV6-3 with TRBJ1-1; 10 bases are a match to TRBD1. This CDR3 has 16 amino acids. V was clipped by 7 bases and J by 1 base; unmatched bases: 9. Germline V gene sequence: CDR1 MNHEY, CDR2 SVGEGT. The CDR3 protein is CASTPPTGGANTEAFF. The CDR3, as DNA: TGTGCCAGCACGCCTCCGACAGGGGGCGCGAACACTGAAGCTTTCTTT.

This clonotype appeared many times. CDR3 sequence: CAISDRETDTQYF. The CDR3 region has the DNA TGTGCCATCAGTGATCGGGAGACAGATACGCAGTATTTT. V is TRBV10-3 and J is TRBJ2-3; possibly TRBD2 for D (6 bases). Germline loops: CDR1 ENHRY, CDR2 SYGVKD. Trimming removed 3 bases at V and 3 bases at J, with 7 bases between. The CDR3 has 13 residues.

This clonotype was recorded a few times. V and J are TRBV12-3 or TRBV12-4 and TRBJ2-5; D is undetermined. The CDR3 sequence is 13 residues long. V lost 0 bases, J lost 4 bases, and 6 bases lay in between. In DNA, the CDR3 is TGTGCCAGCAGTTTAGCGGACGGAGAGACCCAGTACTTC. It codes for CASSLADGETQYF.

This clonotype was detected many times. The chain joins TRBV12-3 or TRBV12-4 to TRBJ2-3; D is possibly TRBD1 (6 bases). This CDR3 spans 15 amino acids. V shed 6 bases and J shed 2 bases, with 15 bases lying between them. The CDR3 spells CASSRRDTFTDTQYF. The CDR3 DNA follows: TGTGCCAGCAGCCGACGGGACACCTTCACAGATACGCAGTATTTT.

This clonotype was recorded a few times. CDR3 residues: CASSDGGIANYEQYF. CDR3 nucleotide sequence: TGTGCCAGCAGTGATGGTGGCATTGCGAACTACGAGCAGTACTTC. The gene calls are TRBV6-1 and TRBJ2-7; no reliable D call. The CDR3 covers 15 residues. Trimming took off 3 bases at V and 3 bases at J, with 15 bases between the two ends. The germline V gene has CDR1 MNHNS and CDR2 SASEGT.

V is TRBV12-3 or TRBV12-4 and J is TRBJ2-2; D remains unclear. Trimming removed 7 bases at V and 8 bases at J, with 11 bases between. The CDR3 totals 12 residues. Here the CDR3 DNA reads TGTGCCAGCACCCTAGGTCCAGGGGAGCTGTTTTTT. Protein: CASTLGPGELFF.

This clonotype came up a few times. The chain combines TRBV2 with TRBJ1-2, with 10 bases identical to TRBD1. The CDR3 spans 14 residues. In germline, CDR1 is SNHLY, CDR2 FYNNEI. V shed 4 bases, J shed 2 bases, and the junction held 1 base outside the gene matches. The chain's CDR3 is CASSGQGANYGYTF. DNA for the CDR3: TGTGCCAGCAGTGGACAGGGGGCGAACTATGGCTACACCTTC.

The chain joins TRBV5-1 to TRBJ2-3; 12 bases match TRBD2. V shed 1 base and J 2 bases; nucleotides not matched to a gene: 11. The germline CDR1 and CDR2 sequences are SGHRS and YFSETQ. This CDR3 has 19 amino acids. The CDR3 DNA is TGCGCCAGCAGCTTGATGGCTAGCGGGGGGGCGTATACCACAGATACGCAGTATTTT. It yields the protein CASSLMASGGAYTTDTQYF.